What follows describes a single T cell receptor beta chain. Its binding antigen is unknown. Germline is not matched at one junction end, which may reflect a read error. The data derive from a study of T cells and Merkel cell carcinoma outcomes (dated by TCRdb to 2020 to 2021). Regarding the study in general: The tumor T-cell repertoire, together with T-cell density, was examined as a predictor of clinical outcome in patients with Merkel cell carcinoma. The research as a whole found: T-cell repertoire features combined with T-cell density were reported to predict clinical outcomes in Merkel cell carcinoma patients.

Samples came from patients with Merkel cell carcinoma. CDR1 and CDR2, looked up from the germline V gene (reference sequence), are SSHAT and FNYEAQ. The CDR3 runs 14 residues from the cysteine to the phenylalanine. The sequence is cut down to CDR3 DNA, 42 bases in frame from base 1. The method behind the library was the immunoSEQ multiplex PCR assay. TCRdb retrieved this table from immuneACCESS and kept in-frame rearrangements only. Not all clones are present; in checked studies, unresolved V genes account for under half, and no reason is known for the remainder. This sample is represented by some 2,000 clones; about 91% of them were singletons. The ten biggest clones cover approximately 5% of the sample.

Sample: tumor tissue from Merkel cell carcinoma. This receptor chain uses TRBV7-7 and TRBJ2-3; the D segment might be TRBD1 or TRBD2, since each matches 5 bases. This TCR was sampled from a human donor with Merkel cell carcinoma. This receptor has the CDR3 CASSLSGRLDTQYF. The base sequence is TGTGCTAGCAGCTTATCGGGGCGGCTGGATACGCAGTATTTT.